A selection of T cell receptor beta chains follows, all from one sample in a study of a mutant IDH1 vaccine in newly diagnosed glioma. Antigens for these TCRs are unknown. Using immunoSEQ multiplex PCR, the repertoire was profiled, and TCRdb retains in-frame clones only, with some absent. The table records about 36,000 clones, 81% of them present only once. The starting material was PBMCs, obtained from a glioma patient whose treatment included an IDH1 peptide vaccine. Receptors originate from a man aged 50 to 60 with glioma. CDR3s include the opening cysteine and the closing phenylalanine or tryptophan. The D gene is left open where the match is weak. Some rows mark clone size as missing; the rest say once, few, many or name a class of expanded clone.

abundance: few; j_gene: TRBJ1-5; v_gene: TRBV4-1; d_gene: -; CDR3aa: CASSQDVRNQPQHF; CDR3nt: TGCGCCAGCAGCCAAGATGTAAGGAATCAGCCCCAGCATTTT
abundance: -; j_gene: TRBJ2-7; v_gene: TRBV10-3; d_gene: TRBD2; CDR3aa: CAISDPTSGRDEQYF; CDR3nt: TGTGCCATCAGTGACCCGACTAGCGGGAGGGACGAGCAGTACTTC
abundance: -; j_gene: TRBJ2-7; v_gene: TRBV4-3; d_gene: -; CDR3aa: CASSQDLGQNEQYF; CDR3nt: TGCGCCAGCAGCCAAGATTTGGGACAAAACGAGCAGTACTTC
abundance: once; j_gene: TRBJ1-5; v_gene: TRBV9; d_gene: -; CDR3aa: CASSVTAGQPQHF; CDR3nt: TGTGCCAGCAGCGTGACGGCGGGTCAGCCCCAGCATTTT
abundance: -; j_gene: TRBJ1-5; v_gene: TRBV7-9; d_gene: -; CDR3aa: CASSHQGQPQHF; CDR3nt: TGTGCCAGCAGCCATCAAGGGCAGCCCCAGCATTTT
abundance: few; j_gene: TRBJ2-1; v_gene: TRBV7-9; d_gene: -; CDR3aa: CASSRLGHGSYNEQFF; CDR3nt: TGTGCCAGCAGCCGGCTAGGGCACGGGTCCTACAATGAGCAGTTCTTC
abundance: few; j_gene: TRBJ1-1; v_gene: TRBV4-2; d_gene: -; CDR3aa: CASSQEGSTEAFF; CDR3nt: TGTGCCAGCAGCCAAGAAGGCAGCACTGAAGCTTTCTTT
abundance: once; j_gene: TRBJ1-3; v_gene: TRBV5-6; d_gene: -; CDR3aa: CASSLYSGNTIYF; CDR3nt: TGTGCCAGCAGCTTATACAGTGGAAACACCATATATTTT
abundance: -; j_gene: TRBJ2-3; v_gene: TRBV28; d_gene: -; CDR3aa: CATASVTDTQYF; CDR3nt: TGTGCCACGGCTAGCGTCACAGATACGCAGTATTTT
abundance: -; j_gene: TRBJ1-1; v_gene: TRBV27; d_gene: TRBD1; CDR3aa: CASSDRGTEAFF; CDR3nt: TGTGCCAGCAGTGACAGGGGAACTGAAGCTTTCTTT
abundance: -; j_gene: TRBJ1-2; v_gene: TRBV7-2; d_gene: -; CDR3aa: CASSLGSKSRYGYTF; CDR3nt: TGTGCCAGCAGCTTAGGGTCGAAATCGCGTTATGGCTACACCTTC
abundance: -; j_gene: TRBJ2-4; v_gene: TRBV10-3; d_gene: -; CDR3aa: CAISGTVGGDIQYF; CDR3nt: TGTGCCATCAGCGGGACCGTAGGAGGTGACATTCAGTACTTC
abundance: -; j_gene: TRBJ2-7; v_gene: TRBV11-2; d_gene: -; CDR3aa: CASSSQGKYF; CDR3nt: TGTGCCAGCAGCTCTCAGGGCAAATACTTC
abundance: -; j_gene: TRBJ2-6; v_gene: TRBV19; d_gene: -; CDR3aa: CASGPRLGSGANVLTF; CDR3nt: TGTGCCAGCGGGCCGAGGTTGGGCTCTGGGGCCAACGTCCTGACTTTC
abundance: -; j_gene: TRBJ1-2; v_gene: TRBV29-1; d_gene: -; CDR3aa: CSAGIDFQYGYTF; CDR3nt: TGCAGCGCTGGTATCGACTTCCAGTATGGCTACACCTTC
abundance: once; j_gene: TRBJ2-7; v_gene: TRBV5-1; d_gene: TRBD2; CDR3aa: CASSLGVSGSKQYF; CDR3nt: TGCGCCAGCAGCTTGGGGGTAAGCGGGAGTAAGCAGTACTTC
abundance: -; j_gene: TRBJ2-1; v_gene: TRBV6-1; d_gene: TRBD2; CDR3aa: CASTRLAGGNEQFF; CDR3nt: TGTGCCAGCACCCGACTAGCGGGGGGGAATGAGCAGTTCTTC
abundance: -; j_gene: TRBJ2-5; v_gene: TRBV11-3; d_gene: -; CDR3aa: CASSSDAGAETQYF; CDR3nt: TGTGCCAGCAGCTCGGACGCCGGGGCTGAGACCCAGTACTTC
abundance: -; j_gene: TRBJ1-1; v_gene: TRBV2; d_gene: -; CDR3aa: CASSWTWGTEAFF; CDR3nt: TGTGCCAGCAGTTGGACCTGGGGCACTGAAGCTTTCTTT
abundance: -; j_gene: TRBJ1-2; v_gene: TRBV6-1; d_gene: -; CDR3aa: CASSDPPAYHYGYTF; CDR3nt: TGTGCCAGCAGTGACCCGCCAGCGTACCACTATGGCTACACCTTC
abundance: -; j_gene: TRBJ2-6; v_gene: TRBV5-1; d_gene: -; CDR3aa: CASSSAGTGANVLTF; CDR3nt: TGCGCCAGCAGCTCGGCGGGCACTGGGGCCAACGTCCTGACTTTC
abundance: -; j_gene: TRBJ2-7; v_gene: TRBV30; d_gene: -; CDR3aa: CAWSVQKWSGEITYEQYF; CDR3nt: TGTGCCTGGAGTGTACAAAAGTGGTCAGGGGAAATCACCTACGAGCAGTACTTC
abundance: -; j_gene: TRBJ2-3; v_gene: TRBV11-3; d_gene: TRBD2; CDR3aa: CASSRGLEGSDTQYF; CDR3nt: TGTGCCAGCAGCAGAGGACTAGAAGGTTCAGATACGCAGTATTTT
abundance: once; j_gene: TRBJ1-1; v_gene: TRBV9; d_gene: -; CDR3aa: CASSVPGLREAFF; CDR3nt: TGTGCCAGCAGCGTCCCGGGGCTCCGAGAAGCTTTCTTT
abundance: once; j_gene: TRBJ2-5; v_gene: TRBV4-1; d_gene: -; CDR3aa: CASSLVAAQETQYF; CDR3nt: TGCGCCAGCAGCCTAGTGGCGGCCCAAGAGACCCAGTACTTC
abundance: -; j_gene: TRBJ2-3; v_gene: TRBV7-2; d_gene: -; CDR3aa: CASSPPPSPQYF; CDR3nt: TGTGCCAGCAGCCCCCCCCCGTCACCGCAGTATTTT
abundance: once; j_gene: TRBJ2-1; v_gene: TRBV6-1; d_gene: TRBD2; CDR3aa: CASSSLAGGYNEQFF; CDR3nt: TGTGCCAGCAGCTCACTAGCGGGAGGTTACAATGAGCAGTTCTTC
abundance: -; j_gene: TRBJ2-3; v_gene: TRBV28; d_gene: -; CDR3aa: CASRALGGLLTDTQYF; CDR3nt: TGTGCCAGCAGAGCCCTCGGGGGCCTTCTTACAGATACGCAGTATTTT
abundance: -; j_gene: TRBJ1-1; v_gene: TRBV11-3; d_gene: -; CDR3aa: CASSRTLRGTEAFF; CDR3nt: TGTGCCAGCAGCCGGACTCTTCGGGGCACTGAAGCTTTCTTT
abundance: few; j_gene: TRBJ1-5; v_gene: TRBV6-6; d_gene: -; CDR3aa: CASATMGLNSNQPQHF; CDR3nt: TGTGCCAGCGCTACCATGGGACTGAATAGCAATCAGCCCCAGCATTTT
abundance: -; j_gene: TRBJ1-1; v_gene: TRBV5-8; d_gene: -; CDR3aa: CASRSTVNTEAFF; CDR3nt: TGTGCCAGCAGGTCGACAGTGAACACTGAAGCTTTCTTT
abundance: once; j_gene: TRBJ1-1; v_gene: TRBV18; d_gene: -; CDR3aa: CASSRGENSNTEAFF; CDR3nt: TGTGCCAGCTCACGGGGAGAAAATTCGAACACTGAAGCTTTCTTT
abundance: -; j_gene: TRBJ2-1; v_gene: TRBV7-3; d_gene: TRBD2; CDR3aa: CASSLAGGYNEQFF; CDR3nt: TGTGCCAGCAGCTTAGCGGGGGGGTACAATGAGCAGTTCTTC
abundance: -; j_gene: TRBJ1-3; v_gene: TRBV7-2; d_gene: -; CDR3aa: CASSLATASRVWRNTIYF; CDR3nt: TGTGCCAGCAGCTTAGCCACAGCAAGCCGAGTTTGGCGAAACACCATATATTTT
abundance: few; j_gene: TRBJ1-1; v_gene: TRBV5-4; d_gene: -; CDR3aa: CASSDARGGNTEAFF; CDR3nt: TGTGCCAGCAGCGACGCGCGAGGGGGGAACACTGAAGCTTTCTTT
abundance: -; j_gene: TRBJ2-3; v_gene: TRBV5-1; d_gene: -; CDR3aa: CASSFLGYTSTDTQYF; CDR3nt: TGCGCCAGCAGCTTTTTGGGGTATACTAGCACAGATACGCAGTATTTT
abundance: -; j_gene: TRBJ1-4; v_gene: TRBV11-2; d_gene: -; CDR3aa: CASSFPGLRGEKLFF; CDR3nt: TGTGCCAGCAGCTTCCCCGGACTCCGGGGGGAAAAACTGTTTTTT
abundance: -; j_gene: TRBJ2-2; v_gene: TRBV18; d_gene: -; CDR3aa: CASSKTGGSDTGELFF; CDR3nt: TGTGCCAGCTCAAAAACTGGGGGGTCTGACACCGGGGAGCTGTTTTTT
abundance: once; j_gene: TRBJ2-7; v_gene: TRBV27; d_gene: TRBD2; CDR3aa: CASTPGRGGYEQYF; CDR3nt: TGTGCCAGCACCCCGGGACGGGGGGGCTACGAGCAGTACTTC
abundance: -; j_gene: TRBJ2-7; v_gene: TRBV9; d_gene: TRBD1; CDR3aa: CASSVAGTAHEQYF; CDR3nt: TGTGCCAGCAGCGTAGCCGGGACAGCTCACGAGCAGTACTTC
abundance: -; j_gene: TRBJ2-7; v_gene: TRBV14; d_gene: -; CDR3aa: CASSQGYGYEQYF; CDR3nt: TGTGCCAGCAGCCAAGGTTATGGCTACGAGCAGTACTTC
abundance: -; j_gene: TRBJ2-2; v_gene: TRBV6-5; d_gene: -; CDR3aa: CASSYSPANTGELFF; CDR3nt: TGTGCCAGCAGTTACTCCCCTGCGAACACCGGGGAGCTGTTTTTT
abundance: -; j_gene: TRBJ2-3; v_gene: TRBV7-2; d_gene: -; CDR3aa: CASTYDQRDTQYF; CDR3nt: TGTGCCAGCACCTACGACCAAAGAGATACGCAGTATTTT
abundance: -; j_gene: TRBJ1-4; v_gene: TRBV5-1; d_gene: TRBD1; CDR3aa: CASSIGQGHNEKLFF; CDR3nt: TGCGCCAGCAGCATCGGACAGGGCCATAATGAAAAACTGTTTTTT
abundance: once; j_gene: TRBJ1-4; v_gene: TRBV18; d_gene: -; CDR3aa: CASSPGATNEKLFF; CDR3nt: TGTGCCAGCTCACCGGGAGCAACTAATGAAAAACTGTTTTTT
abundance: -; j_gene: TRBJ2-2; v_gene: TRBV6-5; d_gene: TRBD2; CDR3aa: CASKGLASTGELFF; CDR3nt: TGTGCCAGCAAAGGACTAGCCAGCACCGGGGAGCTGTTTTTT